This is a list of T cell receptor beta chains from one sample in a study of blood T cell repertoires in COVID-19. Profiling relied on immunoSEQ multiplex PCR, and the TCRdb table lists in-frame clones only, not all of them. The sample lists roughly 160,000 clones, approximately 88% occurring once. Sequences were obtained from peripheral blood. Receptors originate from a woman between 55 and 75 years old with acute or convalescent COVID-19. The CDR3 runs from the conserved cysteine through the conserved F or W. The D gene is left open where the match is weak. Size tells how often a clone was seen (once, few, many) or the class of an expanded clone, and some rows leave it out.

D gene	J gene	V gene	clone size	CDR3 protein	CDR3 DNA
TRBD1	TRBJ1-1	TRBV6-5	.	CASSFHRGLSNTEAFF	TGTGCCAGCAGTTTCCACAGGGGATTGTCGAACACTGAAGCTTTCTTT
.	TRBJ2-2	TRBV9	.	CASSVFSGANTGELFF	TGTGCCAGCAGCGTATTTTCCGGGGCGAACACCGGGGAGCTGTTTTTT
TRBD1	TRBJ2-7	TRBV19	.	CASSTGTGSLEQYF	TGTGCCAGTAGTACCGGGACAGGGAGTCTCGAGCAGTACTTC
.	TRBJ2-4	TRBV29-1	once	CSILAGLIQYF	TGCAGCATCTTGGCAGGCTTAATTCAGTACTTC
TRBD2	TRBJ2-1	TRBV7-2	.	CASSYQRGGSLDEQFF	TGTGCCAGCAGCTACCAAAGGGGAGGGTCCCTCGATGAGCAGTTCTTC
.	TRBJ1-1	TRBV5-4	.	CASSPRGTEAFF	TGTGCCAGCAGCCCACGGGGGACTGAAGCTTTCTTT
TRBD1	TRBJ2-1	TRBV12-3/TRBV12-4	.	CASRDRGRDEQFF	TGTGCCAGCAGGGACAGGGGTAGGGATGAGCAGTTCTTC
TRBD1	TRBJ1-2	TRBV24-1	few	CATSDLGQVYGYTF	TGTGCCACCAGTGATCTTGGACAGGTCTATGGCTACACCTTC
TRBD1	TRBJ1-5	TRBV27	.	CASSSLGQVLNQPQHF	TGTGCCAGCAGTTCCCTTGGACAGGTACTCAATCAGCCCCAGCATTTT
.	TRBJ2-5	TRBV10-1	.	CASSPAPPTRQETQYF	TGCGCCAGCAGCCCAGCGCCGCCGACTAGGCAAGAGACCCAGTACTTC
.	TRBJ2-2	TRBV5-1	.	CASSLLGQRIGTGELFF	TGCGCCAGCAGCCTACTGGGGCAGCGAATCGGCACCGGGGAGCTGTTTTTT
.	TRBJ1-4	TRBV7-7	.	CASSTTQGGKLFF	TGTGCTAGCAGCACTACTCAGGGTGGAAAACTGTTTTTT
.	TRBJ2-3	TRBV19	.	CATLGPSTDTQYF	TGTGCCACCCTGGGCCCTAGCACAGATACGCAGTATTTT
.	TRBJ2-1	TRBV6-5	.	CASSPTGTPYNEQFF	TGTGCCAGCTCTCCCACCGGGACACCTTACAATGAGCAGTTCTTC
.	TRBJ2-1	TRBV29-1	.	CSVATGSEQFF	TGCAGCGTTGCAACAGGGAGTGAGCAGTTCTTC
TRBD1	TRBJ2-7	TRBV18	few	CASSHKDRGRNEQYF	TGTGCCAGCTCACACAAGGACAGGGGGAGGAACGAGCAGTACTTC
TRBD2	TRBJ2-6	TRBV7-2	.	CASSLLAGFTAGANVLTF	TGTGCCAGCAGCTTACTAGCGGGCTTCACGGCTGGGGCCAACGTCCTGACTTTC
TRBD1	TRBJ2-3	TRBV3-1/TRBV3-2	.	CASSQAGTGGTDTQYF	TGTGCCAGCAGCCAAGCAGGCACAGGGGGCACAGATACGCAGTATTTT
.	TRBJ2-1	TRBV5-1	few	CASSISGGNEQFF	TGCGCCAGCAGCATCTCCGGGGGAAATGAGCAGTTCTTC
.	TRBJ1-2	TRBV4-3	.	CASSQNTQVTNYGYTF	TGCGCCAGCAGCCAAAATACTCAGGTTACTAACTATGGCTACACCTTC
TRBD1	TRBJ1-4	TRBV7-9	.	CASSPSPRGNEKLFF	TGTGCCAGCAGCCCAAGCCCCAGGGGGAATGAAAAACTGTTTTTT
.	TRBJ1-4	TRBV7-9	once	CASSLGQEFNEKLFF	TGTGCCAGCAGCTTAGGACAGGAGTTTAATGAAAAACTGTTTTTT
.	TRBJ1-4	TRBV5-1	.	CASSLKASGVEKLFF	TGCGCCAGCAGCCTAAAAGCGTCGGGGGTTGAAAAACTGTTTTTT
.	TRBJ2-1	TRBV14	.	CASSLMYGGGLYNEQFF	TGTGCCAGCAGCCTTATGTATGGGGGGGGCCTTTACAATGAGCAGTTCTTC
.	TRBJ1-4	TRBV2	.	CASGNRLAGEKLFF	TGTGCCAGCGGAAACAGGCTGGCGGGAGAAAAACTGTTTTTT
.	TRBJ1-2	TRBV9	.	CASSVDSFPRGRDGYTF	TGTGCCAGCAGCGTAGATTCATTTCCCCGGGGTCGGGATGGCTACACCTTC
TRBD1	TRBJ1-5	TRBV6-5	once	CASRPDRGREPQHF	TGTGCCAGCAGGCCAGACAGGGGGCGAGAGCCCCAGCATTTT
.	TRBJ1-5	TRBV27	.	CASRLGQGSQPQHF	TGTGCCAGCAGGCTGGGTCAGGGTAGTCAGCCCCAGCATTTT
.	TRBJ2-3	TRBV2	.	CASSDKRSTDTQYF	TGTGCCAGCAGTGATAAGCGGAGCACAGATACGCAGTATTTT
.	TRBJ1-1	TRBV9	.	CASSVVGTGGTEAFF	TGTGCCAGCAGCGTAGTGGGAACCGGGGGAACTGAAGCTTTCTTT
.	TRBJ2-7	TRBV21-1	.	CASSQGGKRYEQYF	TGTGCCAGCAGCCAAGGAGGGAAAAGGTACGAGCAGTACTTC
.	TRBJ1-2	TRBV24-1	.	CATSDPGLNYGYTF	TGTGCCACCAGTGACCCAGGACTGAACTATGGCTACACCTTC
TRBD2	TRBJ2-7	TRBV5-1	.	CASSLNVGTTYEQYF	TGCGCCAGCAGCTTGAACGTCGGGACTACCTACGAGCAGTACTTC
.	TRBJ2-1	TRBV3-1/TRBV3-2	.	CASSQDNTGEQFF	TGTGCCAGCAGCCAAGATAATACGGGAGAGCAGTTCTTC
.	TRBJ2-7	TRBV9	.	CASSVEGGSYEQYF	TGTGCCAGCAGCGTAGAGGGGGGGTCCTACGAGCAGTACTTC
.	TRBJ2-1	TRBV11-2	.	CASSLLALSYNEQFF	TGTGCCAGCAGCTTACTAGCGCTATCCTACAATGAGCAGTTCTTC
TRBD2	TRBJ2-4	TRBV6-6	once	CASSSGTSVAKNIQYF	TGTGCCAGCAGTTCCGGGACTAGCGTAGCCAAAAACATTCAGTACTTC
TRBD2	TRBJ2-4	TRBV7-3	.	CASSPGGGGGSLGANIQYF	TGTGCCAGCAGTCCGGGAGGTGGGGGAGGGTCCCTCGGGGCAAACATTCAGTACTTC
TRBD1	TRBJ1-1	TRBV7-8	few	CASSPRDSVNTEAFF	TGTGCCAGCAGCCCCCGGGACAGCGTGAACACTGAAGCTTTCTTT
.	TRBJ2-7	TRBV6-2/TRBV6-3	once	CASSYDGLLTYEQYF	TGTGCCAGCAGTTACGATGGACTACTTACCTACGAGCAGTACTTC
.	TRBJ1-2	TRBV7-3	once	CASSPRGEGSGYTF	TGTGCCAGCAGCCCCCGGGGGGAAGGATCCGGCTACACCTTC
.	TRBJ2-7	TRBV5-4	.	CASSLLAGKNEQYF	TGTGCCAGCAGCTTGTTGGCAGGGAAGAACGAGCAGTACTTC
.	TRBJ1-6	TRBV30	.	CAWSVSWGAQNSPLHF	TGTGCCTGGAGTGTCTCCTGGGGCGCCCAAAATTCACCCCTCCACTTT
TRBD2	TRBJ2-1	TRBV6-2/TRBV6-3	.	CASSPERGGYNEQFF	TGTGCCAGCAGCCCAGAACGGGGGGGGTACAATGAGCAGTTCTTC
TRBD1	TRBJ2-3	TRBV6-5	once	CASSITGVGTDTQYF	TGTGCCAGCAGTATAACAGGGGTAGGCACAGATACGCAGTATTTT
.	TRBJ2-2	TRBV18	few	CASASTWNTGELFF	TGTGCCAGCGCCTCGACATGGAACACCGGGGAGCTGTTTTTT
.	TRBJ2-1	TRBV5-1	.	CASSFPSGEQFF	TGCGCCAGCAGCTTCCCCTCGGGTGAGCAGTTCTTC
.	TRBJ2-6	TRBV18	.	CASSPPGVSSGANVLTF	TGTGCCAGCTCACCACCAGGGGTCAGCTCTGGGGCCAACGTCCTGACTTTC
TRBD1	TRBJ1-3	TRBV19	once	CASLDRGRGNTIYF	TGTGCCAGTCTGGACAGGGGGCGAGGAAACACCATATATTTT
TRBD1	TRBJ1-3	TRBV28	.	CASADRAPSGNTIYF	TGTGCCAGCGCCGACAGGGCCCCATCTGGAAACACCATATATTTT
.	TRBJ1-2	TRBV4-1	.	CASSQDKWGQNQLGRYGYTF	TGCGCCAGCAGCCAAGATAAGTGGGGACAAAACCAGTTGGGGAGATATGGCTACACCTTC
TRBD2	TRBJ2-5	TRBV19	.	CASSIGFSRGVETQYF	TGTGCCAGTAGTATAGGGTTCTCGCGGGGGGTGGAGACCCAGTACTTC
.	TRBJ1-5	TRBV19	.	CASSASESNQPQHF	TGTGCCAGTAGTGCCTCGGAGAGCAATCAGCCCCAGCATTTT
.	TRBJ1-1	TRBV18	.	CASSPQGQNTEAFF	TGTGCCAGCTCACCACAGGGGCAGAACACTGAAGCTTTCTTT
TRBD1	TRBJ1-2	TRBV9	.	CASSVEGQGLDGYTF	TGTGCCAGCAGCGTAGAGGGACAGGGGTTGGATGGCTACACCTTC
.	TRBJ1-1	TRBV7-2	.	CASSLVQGRAEAFF	TGTGCCAGCAGCTTAGTCCAAGGCAGGGCTGAAGCTTTCTTT
TRBD1	TRBJ1-1	TRBV7-8	.	CASTRQGVTEAFF	TGTGCCAGCACCCGACAGGGGGTCACTGAAGCTTTCTTT
.	TRBJ1-1	TRBV11-2	.	CASSSDGAEAFF	TGTGCCAGCAGCTCGGACGGGGCTGAAGCTTTCTTT